This T cell receptor (beta chain) was documented in a study of vaccination and CD4 T cells after COVID-19. Treatment meaning: roughly ten-day PBMC culture with coronavirus spike peptide pools or control peptides (ViraFEST assay). Peptide pools at around 9.9 ug/ml stimulated 2 million or so PBMCs per well with about 9.5 IU/ml IL-2. Each of days 3 and 7 saw half the medium replaced by fresh IL-2 medium. After about ten days of culture, CD4+ T cells were negatively selected. Comments on this clonotype: No antigen is known for it.

CDR1 and CDR2 from the germline V gene are MDHEN and SYDVKM. This CDR3 comprises 12 residues. V lost 10 bases and J 0 bases, leaving 7 bases between the germline ends. With the Oncomine TCR Beta short-read assay, DNA from cultured CD4+ T cells was sequenced. CD4+ T cells were cultured, and genomic DNA was extracted from them. One entry per CDR3 protein results from TCRdb running MiXCR on the PCR reads. This table holds roughly 15,000 distinct CDR3 sequences, approximately 30% found once. The chain links TRBV28 to TRBJ1-5; D is undetermined. The sequenced sample consisted of cultured CD4+ T cells from blood. The receptor's source is a human donor with COVID-19. CDR3 in DNA: TGTGCCATCGACAATAGCAATCAGCCCCAGCATTTT. Protein: CAIDNSNQPQHF. The whole variable domain, filled in from reference TRBV28 and TRBJ1-5, reads DVKVTQSSRYLVKRTGEKVFLECVQDMDHENMFWYRQDPGLGLRLIYFSYDVKMKEKGDIPEGYSVSREKKERFSLILESASTNQTSMYLCAIDNSNQPQHFGDGTRLSIL.